The source of this T cell receptor (beta chain) is a study of blood T cell repertoires in COVID-19. In its sample, this clone was seen a few times. The CDR3 extends over 15 amino acids. CDR1 and CDR2 (germline): SNHLY, FYNNEI. Trimming cost V 2 bases and J 0 bases, with 11 bases left between them. As processed by the authors: The assay estimated nucleated cells by amplifying reference gene primers. Profiling relied on immunoSEQ multiplex PCR, and the TCRdb table lists in-frame clones only, not all of them. The V and J calls and clone size come from that table; D and trimming were worked out from the DNA. The sample contains approximately 150,000 clones, approximately 80% of which appear only once.

The genes are TRBV2 and TRBJ2-7; the D gene is possibly TRBD1 (5 bases). Sequencing was carried out using peripheral blood. The TCR originated in a woman in her fifties or sixties with acute or convalescent COVID-19. The CDR3: CASSESRVISYEQYF. The CDR3 DNA reads TGTGCCAGCAGTGAAAGCAGGGTTATCTCCTACGAGCAGTACTTC.